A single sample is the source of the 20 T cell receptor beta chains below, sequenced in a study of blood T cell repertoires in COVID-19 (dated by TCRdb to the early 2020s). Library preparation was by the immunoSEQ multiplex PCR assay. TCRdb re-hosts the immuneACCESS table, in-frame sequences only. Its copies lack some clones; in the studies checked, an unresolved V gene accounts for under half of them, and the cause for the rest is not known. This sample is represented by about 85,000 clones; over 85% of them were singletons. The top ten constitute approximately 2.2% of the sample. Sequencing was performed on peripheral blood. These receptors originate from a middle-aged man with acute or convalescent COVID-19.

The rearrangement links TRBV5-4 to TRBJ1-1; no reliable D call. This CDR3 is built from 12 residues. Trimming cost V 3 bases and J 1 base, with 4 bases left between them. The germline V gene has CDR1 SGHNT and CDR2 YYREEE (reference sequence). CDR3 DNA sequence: TGTGCCAGCAGCTGGCAGAACACTGAAGCTTTCTTT. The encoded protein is CASSWQNTEAFF. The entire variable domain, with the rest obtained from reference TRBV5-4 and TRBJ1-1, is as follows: ETGVTQSPTHLIKTRGQQVTLRCSSQSGHNTVSWYQQALGQGPQFIFQYYREEENGRGNFPPRFSGLQFPNYSSELNVNALELDDSALYLCASSWQNTEAFFGQGTRLTVV.

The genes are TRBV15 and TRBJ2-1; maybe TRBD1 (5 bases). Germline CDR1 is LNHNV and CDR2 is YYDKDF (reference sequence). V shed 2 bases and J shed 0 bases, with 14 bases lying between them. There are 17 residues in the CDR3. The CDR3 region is CATSRFSWGSSYNEQFF. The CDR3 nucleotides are TGTGCCACCAGCAGATTTAGCTGGGGCAGCTCCTACAATGAGCAGTTCTTC. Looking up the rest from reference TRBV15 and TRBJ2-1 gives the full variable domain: DAMVIQNPRYQVTQFGKPVTLSCSQTLNHNVMYWYQQKSSQAPKLLFHYYDKDFNNEADTPDNFQSRRPNTSFCFLDIRSPGLGDTAMYLCATSRFSWGSSYNEQFFGPGTRLTVL.

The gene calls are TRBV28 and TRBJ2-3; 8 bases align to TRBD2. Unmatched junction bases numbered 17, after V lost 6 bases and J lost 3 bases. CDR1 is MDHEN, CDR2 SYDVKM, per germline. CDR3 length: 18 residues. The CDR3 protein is CASSPSLIAGFGTDTQYF. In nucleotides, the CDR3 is TGTGCCAGCAGCCCATCTCTAATAGCGGGATTTGGAACAGATACGCAGTATTTT.

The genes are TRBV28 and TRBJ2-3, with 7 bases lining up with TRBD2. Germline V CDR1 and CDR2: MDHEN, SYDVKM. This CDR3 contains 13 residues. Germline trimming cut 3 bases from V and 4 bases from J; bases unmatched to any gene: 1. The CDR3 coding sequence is TGTGCCAGCAGTTTTGGGGGGGCAGATACGCAGTATTTT. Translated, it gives CASSFGGADTQYF.

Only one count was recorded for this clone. The CDR3 DNA is TGTGCCAGCAGTCCGTCGGGAGGGAGGCCCCAGCATTTT. Translation gives CASSPSGGRPQHF. The chain combines TRBV25-1 with TRBJ1-5; D uncertain. V was shortened by 5 bases and J by 9 bases, with 14 bases between the two germline ends. Germline V gives CDR1 MGHDK, CDR2 SYGVNS. CDR3 length: 13 residues.

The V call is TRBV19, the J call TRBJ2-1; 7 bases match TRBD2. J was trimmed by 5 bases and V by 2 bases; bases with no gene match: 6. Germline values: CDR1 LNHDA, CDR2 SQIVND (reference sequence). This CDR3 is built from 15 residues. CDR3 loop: CASSIIGTTDNEQFF. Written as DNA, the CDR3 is TGTGCCAGTAGTATAATTGGGACTACCGACAATGAGCAGTTCTTC.

CDR3 coding DNA: TGCGCCAGCAGCCAGGGACTCCTGAGGAGAGGGACGTCCTACGAGCAGTACTTC. Amino acids: CASSQGLLRRGTSYEQYF. The chain has TRBV4-1 and TRBJ2-7; TRBD2 might be the D (6 bases). Looked up from germline, CDR1 is MGHRA and CDR2 is YSYEKL. Trimming shortened V by 3 bases and J by 1 base, and 22 bases separated the two germline ends. The CDR3 sequence is 18 residues long.

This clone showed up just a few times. The CDR3 DNA follows: TGTGCCAGCAGCGCAGGCGGGGAACTCGACGAGCAGTACTTC. This gives the protein CASSAGGELDEQYF. V and J are TRBV9 and TRBJ2-7, with D perhaps TRBD2 (6 bases). The CDR3 extends over 14 amino acids. Trimming took 3 bases from V and 5 from J, leaving 15 bases between them. Germline CDR1 is SGDLS and CDR2 is YYNGEE.

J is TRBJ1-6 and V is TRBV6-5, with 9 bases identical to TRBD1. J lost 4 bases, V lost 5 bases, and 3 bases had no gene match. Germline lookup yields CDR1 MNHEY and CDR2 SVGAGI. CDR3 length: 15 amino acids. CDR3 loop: CASSPGTGYNSPLHF. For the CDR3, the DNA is TGTGCCAGCAGTCCGGGGACAGGGTATAATTCACCCCTCCACTTT.

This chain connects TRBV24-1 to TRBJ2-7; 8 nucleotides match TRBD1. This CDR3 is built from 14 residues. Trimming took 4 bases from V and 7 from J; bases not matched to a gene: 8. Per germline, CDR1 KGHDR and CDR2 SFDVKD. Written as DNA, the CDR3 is TGTGCCACCAGTGACCGGACAGGGCCGAGTGAGCAGTACTTC. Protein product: CATSDRTGPSEQYF.

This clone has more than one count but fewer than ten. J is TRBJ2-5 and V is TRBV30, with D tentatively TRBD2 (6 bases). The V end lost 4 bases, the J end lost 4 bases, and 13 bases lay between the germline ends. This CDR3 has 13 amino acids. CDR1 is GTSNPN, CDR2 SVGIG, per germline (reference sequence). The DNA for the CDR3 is TGTGCCTGGAAGGTCGGAGGGGCAGAGACCCAGTACTTC. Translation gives CAWKVGGAETQYF.

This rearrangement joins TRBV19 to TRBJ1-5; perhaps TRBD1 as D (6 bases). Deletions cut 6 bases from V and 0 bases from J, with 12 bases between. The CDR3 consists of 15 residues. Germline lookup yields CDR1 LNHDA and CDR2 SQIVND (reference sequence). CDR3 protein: CASRDQGNSNQPQHF. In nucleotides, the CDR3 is TGTGCCAGTAGAGACCAGGGGAATAGCAATCAGCCCCAGCATTTT.

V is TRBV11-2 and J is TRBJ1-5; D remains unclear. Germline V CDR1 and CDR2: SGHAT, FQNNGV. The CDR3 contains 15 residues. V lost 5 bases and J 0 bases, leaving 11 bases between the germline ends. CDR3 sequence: CASSLSGYSNQPQHF. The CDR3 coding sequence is TGTGCCAGCAGCCTCTCCGGTTATAGCAATCAGCCCCAGCATTTT.

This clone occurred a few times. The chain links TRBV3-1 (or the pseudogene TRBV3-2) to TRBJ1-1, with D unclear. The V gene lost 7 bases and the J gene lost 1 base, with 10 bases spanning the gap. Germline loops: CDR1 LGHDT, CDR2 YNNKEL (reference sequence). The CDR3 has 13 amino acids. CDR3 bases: TGTGCCAGCACCGCCACTCCGAACACTGAAGCTTTCTTT. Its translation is CASTATPNTEAFF.

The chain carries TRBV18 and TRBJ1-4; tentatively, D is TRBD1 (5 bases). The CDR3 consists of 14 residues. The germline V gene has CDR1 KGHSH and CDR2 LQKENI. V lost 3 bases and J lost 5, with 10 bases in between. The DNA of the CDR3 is TGTGCCAGCTCACCCCGACAGCCGAATGAAAAACTGTTTTTT. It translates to CASSPRQPNEKLFF. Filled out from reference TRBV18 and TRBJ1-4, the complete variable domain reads NAGVMQNPRHLVRRRGQEARLRCSPMKGHSHVYWYRQLPEEGLKFMVYLQKENIIDESGMPKERFSAEFPKEGPSILRIQQVVRGDSAAYFCASSPRQPNEKLFFGSGTQLSVL.

The CDR3 region is CASRSGGAGTEAFF. The CDR3 nucleotides read TGTGCCAGCAGGTCAGGGGGCGCGGGCACTGAAGCTTTCTTT. The chain has TRBV7-3 and TRBJ1-1; 8 nucleotides match TRBD1. CDR1 SGHTA and CDR2 FQGTGA come from the germline V gene. The CDR3 covers 14 residues. V trimming: 6 bases; J trimming: 4 bases; junction bases outside the gene matches: 7.

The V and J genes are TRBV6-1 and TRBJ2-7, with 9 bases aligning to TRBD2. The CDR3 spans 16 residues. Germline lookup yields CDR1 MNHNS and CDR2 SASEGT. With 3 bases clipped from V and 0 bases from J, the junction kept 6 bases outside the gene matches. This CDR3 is CASSDYGLASSYEQYF. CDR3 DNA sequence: TGTGCCAGCAGTGATTATGGACTAGCGAGCTCCTACGAGCAGTACTTC.

The CDR3 DNA sequence: TGTGCCAGTTATTCAAGGGTCCGGGGTTGGGAAAAACTGTTTTTT. Its protein product is CASYSRVRGWEKLFF. V and J are TRBV19 and TRBJ1-4; D not resolved. This CDR3 contains 15 residues. V dropped 8 bases and J dropped 8 bases, with 21 bases sitting between them. CDR1 LNHDA and CDR2 SQIVND come from the germline V gene (reference sequence).

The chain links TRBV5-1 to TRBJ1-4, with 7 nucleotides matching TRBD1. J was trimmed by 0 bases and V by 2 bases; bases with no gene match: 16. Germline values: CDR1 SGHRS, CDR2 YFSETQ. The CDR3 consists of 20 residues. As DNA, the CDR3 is TGCGCCAGCAGCTTAGGGACAGATATCCCACGTTACTCAACTAATGAAAAACTGTTTTTT. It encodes CASSLGTDIPRYSTNEKLFF.

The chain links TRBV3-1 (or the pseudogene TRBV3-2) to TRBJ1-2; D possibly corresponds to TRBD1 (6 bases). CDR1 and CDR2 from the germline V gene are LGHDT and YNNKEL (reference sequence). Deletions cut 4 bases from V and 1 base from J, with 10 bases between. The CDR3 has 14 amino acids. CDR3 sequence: CASSRTENNYGYTF. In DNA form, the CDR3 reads TGTGCCAGCAGCCGGACAGAAAATAACTATGGCTACACCTTC.